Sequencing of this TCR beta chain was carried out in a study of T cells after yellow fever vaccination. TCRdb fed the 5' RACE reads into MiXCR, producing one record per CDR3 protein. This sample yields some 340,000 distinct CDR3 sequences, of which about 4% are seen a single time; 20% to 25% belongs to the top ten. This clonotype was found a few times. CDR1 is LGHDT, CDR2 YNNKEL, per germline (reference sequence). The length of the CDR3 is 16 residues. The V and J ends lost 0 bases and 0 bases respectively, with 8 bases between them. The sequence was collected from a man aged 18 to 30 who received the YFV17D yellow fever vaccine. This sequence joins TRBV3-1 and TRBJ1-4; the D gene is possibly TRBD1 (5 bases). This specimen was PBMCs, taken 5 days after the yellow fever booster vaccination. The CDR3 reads CASSQEGRATNEKLFF. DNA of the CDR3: TGTGCCAGCAGCCAAGAGGGACGGGCAACTAATGAAAAACTGTTTTTT.